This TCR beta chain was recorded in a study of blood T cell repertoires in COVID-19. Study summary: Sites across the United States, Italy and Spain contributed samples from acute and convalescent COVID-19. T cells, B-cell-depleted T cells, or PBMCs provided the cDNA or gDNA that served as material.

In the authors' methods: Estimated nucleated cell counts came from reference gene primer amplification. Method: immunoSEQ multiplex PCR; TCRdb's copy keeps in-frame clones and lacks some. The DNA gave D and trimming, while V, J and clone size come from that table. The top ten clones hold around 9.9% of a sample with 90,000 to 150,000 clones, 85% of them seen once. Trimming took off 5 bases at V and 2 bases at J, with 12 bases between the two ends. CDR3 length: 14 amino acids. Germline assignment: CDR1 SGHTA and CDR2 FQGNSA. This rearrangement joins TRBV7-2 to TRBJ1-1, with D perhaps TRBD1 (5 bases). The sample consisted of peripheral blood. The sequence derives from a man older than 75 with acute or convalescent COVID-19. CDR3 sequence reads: CASSRSQGNTEAFF. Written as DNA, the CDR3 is TGTGCCAGCAGCCGTAGCCAGGGAAACACTGAAGCTTTCTTT.